This is a list of T cell receptor beta chains from one sample in a study of OX40 agonist ivuxolimab in advanced cancers. The repertoire was sequenced with immunoSEQ multiplex PCR; TCRdb's copy has only in-frame clones and lacks some. The sample has 70,000 to 80,000 clones, 94% seen once. This specimen consisted of CD4+ or CD8+ T cells sorted from blood, obtained in a trial of the OX40 agonist ivuxolimab. The receptors originated from an adult with an advanced solid tumor such as melanoma, head and neck, liver or kidney cancer. Each CDR3 is given without its conserved first and last residue.

J	V	CDR3
TRBJ2-7	TRBV6-1	ASSERVAGVVYEQY
TRBJ2-2	TRBV5-4	ATGSWGGNTGELF
TRBJ2-7	TRBV4-3	ASSQDPGGGYEQY
TRBJ2-7	TRBV2	ASSEGRGAEQY
TRBJ2-7	TRBV9	ASSPFEPSYEQY
TRBJ2-7	TRBV27	ASSPGTGGYEQY
TRBJ2-2	TRBV6-1	ASTGQGDTGELF
TRBJ2-1	TRBV14	ASSQVAGRGNEQF
TRBJ2-7	TRBV5-4	ASSFRGRDEQY
TRBJ2-2	TRBV6-6	ASTQLGASAGELF
TRBJ2-7	TRBV11-2	ASSFPGQYYEQY
TRBJ2-7	TRBV5-5	ASSQRTQGVATYEQY
TRBJ2-7	TRBV2	ASKGEGTGGLYEQY
TRBJ1-1	TRBV4-3	ASSEGATEAF
TRBJ1-2	TRBV5-1	ASSPHGDPNYGYT
TRBJ2-3	TRBV29-1	SVDSGSTDTQY
TRBJ2-2	TRBV9	ASSVEVNTGELF
TRBJ1-6	TRBV5-1	ASSHLSDRGDSPLH
TRBJ1-2	TRBV12-5	ASGFYGQYGYT
TRBJ2-7	TRBV10-3	AISEVGSYEQY
TRBJ2-7	TRBV4-2	ASRSTSESSYEQY
TRBJ2-5	TRBV14	ASSHPTVLETQY
TRBJ2-2	TRBV6-5	ATLPFGANTGELF
TRBJ1-1	TRBV28	ASSLVNTEAF
TRBJ2-7	TRBV2	ASRPRELLAVPYEQY
TRBJ1-5	TRBV27	ASSSGAPGSNQPQH
TRBJ2-2	TRBV29-1	SVVYRGGLAGETGELF
TRBJ1-1	TRBV5-1	ASSLNPAGNTEAF
TRBJ1-1	TRBV4-1	ASSRETEAF
TRBJ1-1	TRBV9	ASSVGTANTEAF
TRBJ2-3	TRBV5-6	ASSPRGGPSTDTQY
TRBJ2-1	TRBV27	ASSLDYLGNEQF
TRBJ2-7	TRBV5-1	ASSSRGTAYEQY
TRBJ1-1	TRBV7-9	ASSWDYRRAGAF
TRBJ2-7	TRBV7-9	ASSWTSGGYEQY
TRBJ2-3	TRBV4-1	ASSHLGSTDTQY
TRBJ2-7	TRBV6-1	ASSVLPDRNLYEQY
TRBJ1-2	TRBV11-2	ASSFSGGSGYT